The 30 T cell receptor beta chains below come from one sample, sequenced in a study of early T cells in non-severe SARS-CoV-2 infection. MiXCR, applied by TCRdb to the 5' RACE reads, yields one record per CDR3 protein. The sample lists 95,000 to 110,000 distinct CDR3 sequences, around 10% occurring once. Sequenced material: whole blood. Source of these receptors: an adult who was a healthcare worker with PCR-confirmed SARS-CoV-2 infection or an uninfected control (not recorded which).

At least ten counts were recorded for this clonotype. The V call is TRBV5-1, the J call TRBJ2-7; D uncertain. The V end lost 4 bases, the J end lost 7 bases, and 18 bases lay between the germline ends. Germline CDR1 is SGHRS and CDR2 is YFSETQ. The CDR3 sequence is 14 residues long. This chain's CDR3 is CASSLSGPAREQYF. The CDR3 DNA follows: TGCGCCAGCAGCCTGTCCGGACCCGCTCGGGAGCAGTACTTC. The variable domain in full, with the rest retrieved from reference TRBV5-1 and TRBJ2-7, is KAGVTQTPRYLIKTRGQQVTLSCSPISGHRSVSWYQQTPGQGLQFLFEYFSETQRNKGNFPGRFSGRQFSNSRSEMNVSTLELGDSALYLCASSLSGPAREQYFGPGTRLTVT.

This clonotype has just a few counts. This chain links TRBV5-1 with TRBJ2-2, with 9 bases identical to TRBD2. V lost 5 bases, J lost 6 bases, and 11 bases stayed unmatched. The CDR3 runs 16 residues. Germline V CDR1 and CDR2: SGHRS, YFSETQ. This CDR3 is CASRMPGLAPSGELFF. CDR3 DNA sequence: TGCGCCAGCAGGATGCCGGGACTAGCTCCTTCCGGGGAGCTGTTTTTT. The full variable domain, completed using reference TRBV5-1 and TRBJ2-2, is KAGVTQTPRYLIKTRGQQVTLSCSPISGHRSVSWYQQTPGQGLQFLFEYFSETQRNKGNFPGRFSGRQFSNSRSEMNVSTLELGDSALYLCASRMPGLAPSGELFFGEGSRLTVL.

This clonotype was recorded at least ten times. V gene TRBV6-2 or TRBV6-3 combines with J gene TRBJ2-5; no clear D gene. CDR1 is MNHEY, CDR2 SVGEGT, per germline. Trimming left V 0 bases short and J 2 bases short, with 4 bases between. CDR3 length: 13 residues. Here the CDR3 reads CASSYSAQETQYF. The CDR3 DNA reads as TGTGCCAGCAGTTACTCGGCTCAAGAGACCCAGTACTTC.

The V gene is TRBV5-4, the J gene TRBJ1-3; TRBD1 aligns across 7 bases. J was trimmed by 2 bases and V by 3 bases; bases with no gene match: 2. This CDR3 is 14 amino acids long. Germline V gives CDR1 SGHNT, CDR2 YYREEE (reference sequence). In DNA form, the CDR3 reads TGTGCCAGCAGCTCAGGGGGAGCTGGAAACACCATATATTTT. Protein sequence: CASSSGGAGNTIYF.

This clonotype occurred a few times. The V and J genes are TRBV5-1 and TRBJ2-6; D gene uncertain. The CDR3 extends over 14 amino acids. The V end was cut by 4 bases, the J end by 1 base, with 6 bases between. Germline loops: CDR1 SGHRS, CDR2 YFSETQ. The CDR3 is CASSPESGANVLTF. CDR3 DNA: TGCGCCAGCAGCCCCGAGTCTGGGGCCAACGTCCTGACTTTC.

This clonotype has ten or more counts. The J gene is TRBJ2-1, the V gene TRBV5-6, with D uncertain. The length of the CDR3 is 13 residues. Germline values: CDR1 SGHDT, CDR2 YYEEEE. The germline V and J ends were trimmed by 0 bases and 10 bases, with 11 bases remaining between them. The CDR3 DNA sequence: TGTGCCAGCAGCTTGGACATAGGTGGCGAGCAGTTCTTC. Translation gives CASSLDIGGEQFF.

The chain links TRBV13 to TRBJ2-1; 10 bases are shared with TRBD2. V was pared by 1 base and J by 7 bases, with 1 base of the junction left unmatched. CDR1 and CDR2 (germline): PRHDT, FYEKMQ (reference sequence). CDR3 length: 14 residues. The CDR3 sequence: CASSLERGGNEQFF. The CDR3 coding sequence is TGTGCCAGCAGCTTAGAGCGGGGGGGTAATGAGCAGTTCTTC.

This clonotype appeared a few times. The rearrangement joins TRBV6-5 to TRBJ2-1; D is uncertain. V was clipped by 0 bases and J by 8 bases, with 11 bases between them. This CDR3 spans 14 amino acids. Germline assignment: CDR1 MNHEY and CDR2 SVGAGI. The chain's CDR3 is CASSYSVRVHEQFF. The DNA of the CDR3 is TGTGCCAGCAGTTACTCGGTTAGGGTTCATGAGCAGTTCTTC.

This clonotype was detected only a few times. The rearrangement links TRBV11-2 to TRBJ2-7, with D maybe TRBD1 (5 bases). The CDR3 is made up of 14 amino acids. With 5 bases removed from V and 6 bases from J, the gap between germline ends came to 17 bases. The germline gives CDR1 SGHAT, CDR2 FQNNGV. The CDR3 spells CASSAQGRAGEQYF. CDR3 in DNA: TGTGCCAGCAGCGCCCAGGGTAGGGCTGGCGAGCAGTACTTC.

This clonotype was recorded a few times. This chain connects TRBV20-1 to TRBJ2-2; D is unclear. Per germline, CDR1 DFQATT and CDR2 SNEGSKA (reference sequence). The ends were cut back, 0 bases at V and 4 bases at J, with 6 bases in the middle. This CDR3 comprises 13 residues. The CDR3 coding sequence is TGCAGTGCTAGAGATGCATTCACCGGGGAGCTGTTTTTT. Protein product: CSARDAFTGELFF.

The chain employs TRBV19 and TRBJ2-2; perhaps TRBD2 as D (6 bases). CDR1 is LNHDA and CDR2 is SQIVND in the germline V gene (reference sequence). Trimming shortened V by 3 bases and J by 5 bases, and 10 bases separated the two germline ends. This CDR3 contains 14 residues. CDR3 nucleotide sequence: TGTGCCAGTAGTATTTCTGGAGGGACCGGGGAGCTGTTTTTT. Translating it yields CASSISGGTGELFF.

The CDR3 loop is CASRDNDRGYGYTF. CDR3 bases: TGCGCCAGCAGAGACAATGACAGGGGATACGGCTACACCTTC. The rearrangement uses TRBV4-1 and TRBJ1-2, with 8 nucleotides matching TRBD1. J gave up 8 bases and V 6 bases, and 11 bases lay outside the gene matches. The CDR3 is 14 amino acids. The V gene's germline CDR1 is MGHRA and CDR2 YSYEKL.

The chain links TRBV29-1 to TRBJ2-2; D is perhaps TRBD2 (5 bases). Trimming stripped 6 bases from V and 6 bases from J, with 23 bases between. CDR3 length: 16 residues. The germline CDR1 and CDR2 sequences are SQVTM and ANQGSEA. The CDR3 loop reads CSVEGTDKSSAGELFF. The CDR3 nucleotides are TGCAGCGTCGAGGGTACTGATAAATCCTCGGCCGGGGAGCTGTTTTTT.

This sequence joins TRBV12-3 or TRBV12-4 and TRBJ2-5; possible D gene TRBD1, 5 bases. The ends were cut back, 6 bases at V and 1 base at J, with 15 bases in the middle. This CDR3 contains 15 residues. This chain's CDR3 is CASSWGRSGQETQYF. CDR3 DNA sequence: TGTGCCAGCAGCTGGGGCAGGTCAGGCCAAGAGACCCAGTACTTC.

With regard to this clonotype: A much bigger clone sits one base away, suggesting this may be a read error. A read error is likely, as this CDR3 ends without the conserved phenylalanine or tryptophan. The chain has TRBV12-3 or TRBV12-4 and TRBJ2-3; D is perhaps TRBD2 (6 bases). The CDR3 is made up of 12 amino acids. V was trimmed by 7 bases and J by 6 bases, leaving 11 bases between them. The CDR3 sequence: CASTQSGDTQYI. CDR3 nucleotide sequence: TGTGCCAGCACCCAAAGCGGGGATACGCAGTATATT.

This clonotype was seen a handful of times. The chain is built from TRBV6-1 and TRBJ2-7, with 7 bases aligning to TRBD2. CDR3 length: 15 residues. Losses at the gene ends were 2 bases for V and 5 bases for J; bases not matched to a gene: 9. Germline-derived CDR1 and CDR2 are MNHNS and SASEGT. The CDR3, as DNA: TGTGCCAGCAGTGAAACTGGCGGGAGCACCAACGAGCAGTACTTC. Translation: CASSETGGSTNEQYF.

This clonotype was counted between two and nine times. This rearrangement joins TRBV24-1 to TRBJ2-3; 12 nucleotides align to TRBD1. The CDR3 consists of 19 residues. The trim removed 5 bases at V and 4 bases at J, leaving 15 bases unmatched. CDR1 and CDR2 from the germline V gene are KGHDR and SFDVKD. The CDR3 is CATSGSSPGQGAFADTQYF. The CDR3 coding sequence is TGTGCCACCAGTGGCTCTAGTCCGGGACAGGGGGCGTTCGCAGATACGCAGTATTTT.

This clonotype occurred a few times. The chain carries TRBV5-1 and TRBJ1-2; possible D gene TRBD1, 5 bases. The germline V gene has CDR1 SGHRS and CDR2 YFSETQ. The CDR3 length is 13 residues. Between the trimmed V and J ends, which lost 5 bases and 5 bases, there was a span of 13 bases. This chain's CDR3 is CASSGGEGYGYTF. CDR3 bases: TGCGCCAGCAGTGGAGGTGAGGGGTATGGCTACACCTTC.

This clonotype has ten or more counts. In DNA form, the CDR3 reads TGCAGTGTTCCCCCTCGGAACACTGAAGCTTTCTTT. Translated, it gives CSVPPRNTEAFF. The chain recombines TRBV20-1 with TRBJ1-1; D gene ambiguous. The CDR3 extends over 12 amino acids. The V gene lost 7 bases and the J gene lost 1 base, with 10 bases spanning the gap. Germline V gives CDR1 DFQATT, CDR2 SNEGSKA (reference sequence).

This clonotype was detected only a few times. The chain employs TRBV7-8 and TRBJ2-3, with D tentatively TRBD1 or TRBD2 (6 bases each). Trimming stripped 3 bases from V and 2 bases from J, with 9 bases between. Germline CDR1 reads SGHVS; CDR2 reads FQNEAQ. This CDR3 spans 14 amino acids. Here the CDR3 reads CASSFGGHTDTQYF. The CDR3 nucleotides read TGTGCCAGCAGCTTCGGGGGACACACAGATACGCAGTATTTT. Drawing the rest from reference TRBV7-8 and TRBJ2-3, the complete variable domain is GAGVSQSPRYKVAKRGQDVALRCDPISGHVSLFWYQQALGQGPEFLTYFQNEAQLDKSGLPSDRFFAERPEGSVSTLKIQRTQQEDSAVYLCASSFGGHTDTQYFGPGTRLTVL.

The chain links TRBV5-1 to TRBJ2-7; 8 bases align to TRBD2. J lost 0 bases, V lost 5 bases, and 4 bases had no gene match. The CDR3 spans 14 residues. CDR1 and CDR2 (germline): SGHRS, YFSETQ. This CDR3 is CASRTTSGSYEQYF. Written as DNA, the CDR3 is TGCGCCAGCAGAACAACTAGCGGCTCCTACGAGCAGTACTTC.

V usage is TRBV3-1 and J usage is TRBJ2-1; 8 bases are a match to TRBD2. The junction had 7 bases not matched to a gene; V was cut back by 0 bases and J by 6 bases. CDR1 and CDR2 (germline): LGHDT, YNNKEL (reference sequence). The CDR3 length is 16 residues. The DNA of the CDR3 is TGTGCCAGCAGCCAAGATTGGGCGGGGGGCTTCAATGAGCAGTTCTTC. Its translation is CASSQDWAGGFNEQFF.

This clonotype came up a few times. The genes are TRBV11-2 and TRBJ2-7; D is unresolved. The CDR3 contains 12 residues. CDR1 is SGHAT, CDR2 FQNNGV, per germline. The V and J ends lost 5 bases and 7 bases respectively, with 12 bases between them. CDR3 amino acids: CASSHQSLEQYF. In DNA, the CDR3 is TGTGCCAGCAGCCATCAGTCTTTGGAGCAGTACTTC.

Many counts were recorded for this clonotype. The rearrangement joins TRBV6-6 to TRBJ1-2, with D perhaps matching TRBD1 (5 bases). The CDR3 covers 18 residues. Trimming took off 4 bases at V and 3 bases at J, with 24 bases between the two ends. Per the germline V gene, CDR1 is MNHNY and CDR2 is SVGAGI (reference sequence). CDR3 nucleotide sequence: TGTGCCAGCAGTTTACTGGCGTATGAGGGGCTGGGCTACTATGGCTACACCTTC. Its translation is CASSLLAYEGLGYYGYTF.

The table lists this clonotype with many counts. The rearrangement joins TRBV4-3 to TRBJ2-2, with 7 bases aligning to TRBD2. In germline, CDR1 is LGHNA, CDR2 YSLEER. Trimming at V came to 2 bases and at J to 11 bases, leaving 11 bases not matched to a gene. The CDR3 has 15 residues. In nucleotides, the CDR3 is TGCGCCAGCAGCCAACTGGGACTATTCCTCGGCGAGCTGTTTTTT. Translating gives CASSQLGLFLGELFF.

At least ten counts were recorded for this clonotype. The chain combines TRBV10-3 with TRBJ2-5; TRBD2 matches at 12 bases. Germline CDR1 reads ENHRY; CDR2 reads SYGVKD. Losses at the gene ends were 0 bases for V and 5 bases for J; bases not matched to a gene: 7. The CDR3 covers 17 residues. DNA of the CDR3: TGTGCCATCAGTGAGTCGCCCCTAGCGGGAGGGCCGGAGACCCAGTACTTC. Residues: CAISESPLAGGPETQYF.

Points on this clonotype: One base away lies a much larger clone, so this may be a sequencing read error. The missing conserved phenylalanine or tryptophan at the end of this CDR3 makes a read error likely. Because the CDR3's place on the DNA is in doubt, the DNA is left out and the CDR3 is given as listed by TCRdb. The gene calls are TRBV21-1 and TRBJ2-7; the D call of TRBD1 is as the table states it, not checked on the DNA. TRBV21-1 is a recognized pseudogene. The CDR3 has 15 amino acids, counting both end residues. The CDR3 spells CASSLRDRGPYEQYL.

This clonotype was seen only a few times. The chain recombines TRBV7-8 with TRBJ2-5, with TRBD2 matching 7 bases. The CDR3 has 14 residues. The germline V gene encodes CDR1 SGHVS and CDR2 FQNEAQ. V shed 3 bases, J shed 1 base, and the junction held 2 bases outside the gene matches. CDR3 in amino acids: CASSFSGGQETQYF. CDR3 bases: TGTGCCAGCAGCTTTTCGGGAGGCCAAGAGACCCAGTACTTC.

This clonotype was seen ten or more times. This sequence joins TRBV7-2 and TRBJ2-1; 10 nucleotides match TRBD2. The V segment lost 5 bases and the J segment 5 bases; nucleotides outside the gene matches: 9. Germline-derived CDR1 and CDR2 are SGHTA and FQGNSA. The CDR3 has 16 amino acids. CDR3 loop: CASSQYSGRANNEQFF. CDR3 nucleotide sequence: TGTGCCAGCAGCCAGTACAGCGGGAGGGCCAACAATGAGCAGTTCTTC.

The V gene is TRBV12-3 or TRBV12-4, the J gene TRBJ2-2; TRBD2 agrees at 10 bases. The CDR3 is 14 residues long. The ends lost 5 bases at V and 7 bases at J; junction bases unmatched: 4. This chain's CDR3 is CASSKSGRVGELFF. In DNA form, the CDR3 reads TGTGCCAGCAGTAAAAGCGGGAGGGTCGGGGAGCTGTTTTTT.